The 23 T cell receptor beta chains presented below share a single source sample, sequenced in a study of shared clonotypes between healthy human individuals. Libraries were prepared by immunoSEQ multiplex PCR; TCRdb keeps only in-frame clonotypes and omits some of them. The table has millions of clones, more than 80% seen once. Material for sequencing was naive CD4+ T cells from PBMCs. The subset is: CD45RA+ positively selected. The receptors come from a man younger than 30 in good health. Some clones in this sample may be carry-over from other donors' samples.

The V gene is TRBV11-2, the J gene TRBJ2-5; a weak D match, TRBD2 (5 bases). V was trimmed by 3 bases and J by 5 bases, leaving 13 bases between them. CDR1 and CDR2 from the germline V gene are SGHAT and FQNNGV. This CDR3 comprises 14 residues. CDR3 sequence reads: CASSLRVGSETQYF. CDR3 nucleotides: TGTGCCAGCAGCTTGAGGGTAGGGTCCGAGACCCAGTACTTC.

This chain uses TRBV5-4 with TRBJ2-7; perhaps TRBD1 as D (6 bases). Germline assignment: CDR1 SGHNT and CDR2 YYREEE (reference sequence). The CDR3 covers 13 residues. V was clipped by 5 bases and J by 2 bases, with 11 bases between them. CDR3: CASSTGQTYEQYF. The CDR3 nucleotides read TGTGCCAGCAGTACCGGACAGACCTACGAGCAGTACTTC.

The gene calls are TRBV5-4 and TRBJ2-7, with a tentative D call TRBD1 (6 bases). V dropped 5 bases and J dropped 6 bases, with 9 bases sitting between them. The CDR3 runs to 11 residues. Germline assignment: CDR1 SGHNT and CDR2 YYREEE (reference sequence). The CDR3 sequence: CASRRGGEQYF. CDR3 coding DNA: TGTGCCAGCAGACGAGGGGGCGAGCAGTACTTC.

The chain is built from TRBV7-8 and TRBJ1-1; no clear D. Per the germline V gene, CDR1 is SGHVS and CDR2 is FQNEAQ. The CDR3 spans 12 residues. Trimming stripped 6 bases from V and 4 bases from J, with 9 bases between. CDR3 amino acids: CASRPGLTEAFF. CDR3 DNA sequence: TGTGCCAGCAGGCCCGGGCTCACTGAAGCTTTCTTT.

This clone was counted once. The chain uses TRBV5-8 and TRBJ2-7; TRBD1 or TRBD2 may be the D gene (5 bases each). Germline CDR1 reads SGHTS; CDR2 reads YDEGEE. The CDR3 spans 14 residues. Between the trimmed V and J ends, which lost 4 bases and 2 bases, there was a span of 13 bases. CDR3 nucleotides: TGTGCCAGCAGCATGGGACGGGACGCCTACGAGCAGTACTTC. Translated, it gives CASSMGRDAYEQYF.

In DNA, the CDR3 is TGTGCCAGCAGCTTTGCGGGAAACACAGATACGCAGTATTTT. This translates into CASSFAGNTDTQYF. This chain joins TRBV7-7 and TRBJ2-3, with a weak D call TRBD2 (6 bases). The CDR3 consists of 14 residues. V was shortened by 3 bases and J by 2 bases, with 9 bases between the two germline ends. CDR1 is SSHAT and CDR2 is FNYEAQ in the germline V gene (reference sequence).

As concerns this clone: This sample includes further DNA sequences coding for the same CDR3. The rearrangement links TRBV5-1 to TRBJ2-4; perhaps TRBD1 as D (6 bases). CDR3 size: 14 residues. The germline CDR1 and CDR2 sequences are SGHRS and YFSETQ. Trimming stripped 2 bases from V and 2 bases from J, with 8 bases between. The CDR3 region is CASSLQGTKNIQYF. In DNA form, the CDR3 reads TGCGCCAGCAGCTTACAGGGAACCAAAAACATTCAGTACTTC.

As for this clone: This sample also contains other DNA sequences that code for the same CDR3. V and J are TRBV7-9 and TRBJ2-3; 7 nucleotides line up with TRBD2. Per germline, CDR1 SEHNR and CDR2 FQNEAQ (reference sequence). CDR3 length: 13 residues. Trimming at V came to 5 bases and at J to 3 bases, leaving 2 bases not matched to a gene. The CDR3: CASSPGGTDTQYF. The CDR3 DNA reads as TGTGCCAGCAGCCCCGGGGGGACAGATACGCAGTATTTT.

The genes are TRBV18 and TRBJ2-2, with D possibly TRBD1 on 5 matching bases. V gave up 8 bases and J gave up 6 bases, with 22 bases separating them. Germline values: CDR1 KGHSH, CDR2 LQKENI. The CDR3 length is 16 residues. The DNA of the CDR3 is TGTGCCAGCCCACATATCGACAGCCCTGGGGCCGGGGAGCTGTTTTTT. It translates to CASPHIDSPGAGELFF.

The rearrangement uses TRBV19 and TRBJ2-5; 7 positions match TRBD2. With V trimmed by 7 bases and J by 7 bases, 12 bases remained unmatched. The length of the CDR3 is 14 residues. CDR1 is LNHDA, CDR2 SQIVND, per germline (reference sequence). CDR3 nucleotides: TGTGCCAGTACACCGGGACTAAGGGTAGGGACCCAGTACTTC. It codes for CASTPGLRVGTQYF.

V and J are TRBV29-1 and TRBJ2-2; the D is unclear. The V gene lost 7 bases and the J gene lost 1 base, with 7 bases spanning the gap. The germline V gene has CDR1 SQVTM and CDR2 ANQGSEA. This CDR3 contains 12 residues. The CDR3 here is CSAEQNTGELFF. CDR3 bases: TGCAGCGCCGAACAGAACACCGGGGAGCTGTTTTTT.

The gene calls are TRBV6-6 and TRBJ2-7; D possibly corresponds to TRBD2 (6 bases). Germline V CDR1 and CDR2: MNHNY, SVGAGI (reference sequence). The ends were cut back, 0 bases at V and 3 bases at J, with 15 bases in the middle. The length of the CDR3 is 16 residues. CDR3 sequence: CASSYSFAAGLYEQYF. The CDR3 DNA reads TGTGCCAGCAGTTACTCTTTTGCAGCGGGTCTCTACGAGCAGTACTTC.

This clone was detected a few times. The genes are TRBV7-9 and TRBJ2-7; D is uncertain. The CDR3 runs to 13 residues. The germline V gene has CDR1 SEHNR and CDR2 FQNEAQ (reference sequence). Trimming left V 11 bases short and J 2 bases short, with 16 bases between. This chain's CDR3 is CAAEVIGPYEQYF. The CDR3 coding sequence is TGTGCCGCCGAAGTTATTGGACCCTACGAGCAGTACTTC.

The rearrangement links TRBV5-1 to TRBJ2-2; D assignment may be TRBD1 or TRBD2 (5 bases each). There are 13 residues in the CDR3. CDR1 is SGHRS, CDR2 YFSETQ, per germline. V was shortened by 3 bases and J by 6 bases, with 9 bases between the two germline ends. The CDR3 DNA sequence: TGCGCCAGCAGCTGGGGGAGCCCCGGGGAGCTGTTTTTT. Its translation: CASSWGSPGELFF.

The chain couples TRBV28 to TRBJ1-2; D unresolved. The CDR3 is 11 amino acids. V lost 8 bases, J lost 8 bases, and 12 bases lay in between. Germline V gives CDR1 MDHEN, CDR2 SYDVKM. This chain's CDR3 is CASRLREGYTF. The CDR3 nucleotides read TGTGCCAGCCGGCTAAGGGAGGGCTACACCTTC.

Details on this clone: The same CDR3 is also encoded by other DNA sequences in this sample. The rearrangement links TRBV5-1 to TRBJ2-3, with D possibly matching TRBD2 (5 bases). Germline CDR1 and CDR2: SGHRS and YFSETQ. V was clipped by 4 bases and J by 1 base, with 7 bases between them. The length of the CDR3 is 13 residues. The CDR3 reads CASSRGGTDTQYF. The CDR3 nucleotides are TGCGCCAGCAGCCGGGGAGGCACAGATACGCAGTATTTT.

As to this clone: The identical CDR3 is also encoded by other nucleotide sequences in the sample. V usage is TRBV9 and J usage is TRBJ2-6; perhaps TRBD2 as D (5 bases). The V end lost 0 bases, the J end lost 2 bases, and 6 bases lay between the germline ends. Germline V gene sequence: CDR1 SGDLS, CDR2 YYNGEE. The CDR3 sequence is 15 residues long. The DNA for the CDR3 is TGTGCCAGCAGCGTAGCCGGGGCTGGGGCCAACGTCCTGACTTTC. Translation gives CASSVAGAGANVLTF.

V and J are TRBV5-1 and TRBJ2-5, with D uncertain. There are 15 residues in the CDR3. V was clipped by 0 bases and J by 6 bases, with 15 bases between them. Germline V CDR1 and CDR2: SGHRS, YFSETQ. The CDR3 DNA sequence: TGCGCCAGCAGCTTGGTAGTGTCGGGTGCAAAGACCCAGTACTTC. It is translated as CASSLVVSGAKTQYF.

This rearrangement joins TRBV4-1 to TRBJ2-5; 7 bases match TRBD1. With 2 bases clipped from V and 3 bases from J, the junction kept 6 bases outside the gene matches. The CDR3 is made up of 15 amino acids. Germline V gene sequence: CDR1 MGHRA, CDR2 YSYEKL. CDR3 nucleotides: TGCGCCAGCAGCCAAACCGGGACAGTCAAAGAGACCCAGTACTTC. Encoded protein: CASSQTGTVKETQYF.

The chain uses TRBV5-1 and TRBJ2-3; 11 bases agree with TRBD2. V lost 4 bases to trimming and J lost 1 base; unmatched junction nucleotides: 5. Germline assignment: CDR1 SGHRS and CDR2 YFSETQ. This CDR3 contains 16 residues. CDR3 protein: CASSPLAGGGTDTQYF. In nucleotides, the CDR3 is TGCGCCAGCAGCCCGTTAGCGGGAGGGGGCACAGATACGCAGTATTTT.

This sequence joins TRBV2 and TRBJ1-2; 7 bases line up with TRBD1. This CDR3 is built from 15 residues. V gave up 6 bases and J gave up 2 bases; unmatched junction bases: 9. In germline, CDR1 is SNHLY, CDR2 FYNNEI. The CDR3 protein is CASRANPGQNYGYTF. The CDR3 coding sequence is TGTGCCAGCAGGGCCAATCCGGGACAGAACTATGGCTACACCTTC.

The CDR3 protein is CASSYSSAGQPQHF. CDR3 coding DNA: TGTGCCAGCAGTTACTCCAGCGCCGGTCAGCCCCAGCATTTT. The rearrangement links TRBV6-5 to TRBJ1-5; D gene unclear. Germline CDR1 MNHEY, CDR2 SVGAGI. The V and J ends lost 0 bases and 6 bases respectively, with 9 bases between them. The CDR3 runs to 14 residues.

The V call is TRBV2, the J call TRBJ2-5; D not resolved. CDR1 SNHLY and CDR2 FYNNEI come from the germline V gene. V lost 7 bases and J 1 base, leaving 4 bases between the germline ends. CDR3 length: 11 amino acids. CDR3 coding DNA: TGTGCCAGCAATAGCCAAGAGACCCAGTACTTC. The encoded protein is CASNSQETQYF.